Listed below are T cell receptor beta chains from one sample, sequenced in a study of OX40 agonist ivuxolimab in advanced cancers. TCRdb's copy holds only in-frame clones and misses some; the assay was immunoSEQ multiplex PCR. The data contain tens of thousands of clones, roughly 89% of them seen just once; the ten biggest clones take up approximately 2%. Sample: CD4+ or CD8+ T cells sorted from blood, taken in a trial of the OX40 agonist ivuxolimab. These receptor sequences come from an adult with an advanced solid tumor such as melanoma, head and neck, liver or kidney cancer. CDR3s include the opening cysteine and the closing phenylalanine or tryptophan. A D gene is named only where the DNA matches it firmly. Only part of the rows carry a size: once, few, many, or a class if the clone is expanded.

TRBJ1-2	-	-	TRBV6-4	TGTGCCAGCAGTGAGGTCTTTGGACAGATGGCAGGTGGCTACACCTTC	CASSEVFGQMAGGYTF
TRBJ2-7	-	TRBD2	TRBV10-3	TGTGCCATCAGTGATCCTAGCGGGGCCGTAGTCTACGAGCAGTACTTC	CAISDPSGAVVYEQYF
TRBJ2-7	-	-	TRBV19	TGTGCCAGTAGTGTCTCTCCCGCTTTAGGGTACGAGCAGTACTTC	CASSVSPALGYEQYF
TRBJ2-7	-	-	TRBV5-6	TGTGCCAGCAGCTTGCAGGCCCTTACCTACGAGCAGTACTTC	CASSLQALTYEQYF
TRBJ1-5	-	TRBD1	TRBV5-8	TGTGCCAGCAGCTCGGGACAGGGGGCCGGGCAGCCCCAGCATTTT	CASSSGQGAGQPQHF
TRBJ1-2	-	-	TRBV7-2	TGTGCCAGCAGCCCGGGTGTGGGCCTTAACTATGGCTACACCTTC	CASSPGVGLNYGYTF
TRBJ2-5	-	-	TRBV7-2	TGTGCCAGCAGCTCATTAGCAGGGATTCAAGAGACCCAGTACTTC	CASSSLAGIQETQYF
TRBJ1-1	-	-	TRBV6-1	TGTGCCAGCGGGGGGACTGAAGCTTTCTTT	CASGGTEAFF
TRBJ2-7	-	-	TRBV6-5	TGTGCCAGCAGTTCCTACACCTACGAGCAGTACTTC	CASSSYTYEQYF
TRBJ2-5	-	-	TRBV11-2	TGTGCCAGCAGCTTAGAGCCTAGCACAGAGACCCAGTACTTC	CASSLEPSTETQYF
TRBJ1-2	medium-sized	-	TRBV6-4	TGTGCCAGCAGTGGAGCAGGGAACTATGGCTACACCTTC	CASSGAGNYGYTF
TRBJ1-3	-	-	TRBV19	TGTGCCAGTACCAGAGGGGGGTCTGGAAACACCATATATTTT	CASTRGGSGNTIYF